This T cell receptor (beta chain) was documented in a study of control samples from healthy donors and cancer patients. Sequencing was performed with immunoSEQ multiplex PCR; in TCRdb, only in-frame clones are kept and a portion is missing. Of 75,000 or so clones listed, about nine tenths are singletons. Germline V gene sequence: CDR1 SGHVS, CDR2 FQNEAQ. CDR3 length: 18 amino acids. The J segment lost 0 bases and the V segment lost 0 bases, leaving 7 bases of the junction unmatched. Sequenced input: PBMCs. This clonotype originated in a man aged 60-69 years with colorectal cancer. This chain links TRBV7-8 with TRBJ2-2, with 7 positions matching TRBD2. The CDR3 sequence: CASSLASGRASNTGELFF. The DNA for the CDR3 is TGTGCCAGCAGCTTAGCTAGCGGGCGGGCCTCGAACACCGGGGAGCTGTTTTTT.